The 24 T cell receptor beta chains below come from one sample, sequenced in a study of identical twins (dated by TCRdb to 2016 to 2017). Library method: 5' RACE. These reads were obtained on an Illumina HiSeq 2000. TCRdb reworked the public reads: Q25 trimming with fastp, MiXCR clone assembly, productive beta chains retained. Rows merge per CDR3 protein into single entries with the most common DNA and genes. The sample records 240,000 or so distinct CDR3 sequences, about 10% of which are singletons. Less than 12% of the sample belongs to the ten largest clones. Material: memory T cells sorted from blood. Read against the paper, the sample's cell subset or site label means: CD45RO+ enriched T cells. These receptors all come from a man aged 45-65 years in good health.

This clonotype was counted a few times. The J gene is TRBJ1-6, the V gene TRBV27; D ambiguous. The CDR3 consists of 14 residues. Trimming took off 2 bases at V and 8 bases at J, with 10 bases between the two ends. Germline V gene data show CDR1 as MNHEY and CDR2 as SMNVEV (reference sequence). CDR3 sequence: CASSLIRNHSPLHF. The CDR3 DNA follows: TGTGCCAGCAGTTTAATACGGAACCATTCACCCCTCCACTTT.

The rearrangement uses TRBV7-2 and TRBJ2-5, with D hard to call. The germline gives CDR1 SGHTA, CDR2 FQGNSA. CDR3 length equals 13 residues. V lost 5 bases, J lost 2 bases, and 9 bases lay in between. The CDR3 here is CASSVRPQETQYF. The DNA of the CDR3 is TGTGCCAGCAGCGTAAGACCTCAAGAGACCCAGTACTTC.

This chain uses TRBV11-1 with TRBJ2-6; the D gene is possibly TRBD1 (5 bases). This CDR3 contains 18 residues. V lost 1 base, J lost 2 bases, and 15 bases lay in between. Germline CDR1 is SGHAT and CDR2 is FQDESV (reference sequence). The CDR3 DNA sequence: TGTGCCAGCAGCTTAGTAGGATACAGGATCCCTGGGGCCAACGTCCTGACTTTC. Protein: CASSLVGYRIPGANVLTF.

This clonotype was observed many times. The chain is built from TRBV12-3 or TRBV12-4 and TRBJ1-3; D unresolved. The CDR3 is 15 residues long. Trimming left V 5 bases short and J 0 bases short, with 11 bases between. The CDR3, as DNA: TGTGCCAGCAGTCCGGACGCCGTCTCTGGAAACACCATATATTTT. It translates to CASSPDAVSGNTIYF.

The CDR3 protein is CSASGTSGRFDEQYF. The CDR3 nucleotides are TGCAGTGCTAGCGGGACTAGCGGGAGGTTCGACGAGCAGTACTTC. This chain links TRBV20-1 with TRBJ2-7, with 15 nucleotides matching TRBD2. CDR3 length: 15 residues. CDR1 is DFQATT and CDR2 is SNEGSKA in the germline V gene (reference sequence). J was trimmed by 5 bases and V by 3 bases; bases with no gene match: 5.

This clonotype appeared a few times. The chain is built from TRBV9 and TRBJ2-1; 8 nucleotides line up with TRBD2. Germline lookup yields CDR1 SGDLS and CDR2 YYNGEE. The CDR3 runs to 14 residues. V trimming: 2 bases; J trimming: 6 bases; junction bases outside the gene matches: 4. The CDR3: CASSVSSGVNEQFF. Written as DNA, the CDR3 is TGTGCCAGCAGCGTGAGTAGCGGGGTCAATGAGCAGTTCTTC.

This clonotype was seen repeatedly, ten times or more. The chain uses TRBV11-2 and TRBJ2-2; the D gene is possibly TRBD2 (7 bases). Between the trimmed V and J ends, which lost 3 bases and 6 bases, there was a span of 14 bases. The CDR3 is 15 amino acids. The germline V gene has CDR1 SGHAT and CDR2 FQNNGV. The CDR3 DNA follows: TGTGCCAGCAGCTTTGGGGGGGGCTCAGCCGGGGAGCTGTTTTTT. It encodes CASSFGGGSAGELFF. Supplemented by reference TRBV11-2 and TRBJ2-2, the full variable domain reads EAGVAQSPRYKIIEKRQSVAFWCNPISGHATLYWYQQILGQGPKLLIQFQNNGVVDDSQLPKDRFSAERLKGVDSTLKIQPAKLEDSAVYLCASSFGGGSAGELFFGEGSRLTVL.

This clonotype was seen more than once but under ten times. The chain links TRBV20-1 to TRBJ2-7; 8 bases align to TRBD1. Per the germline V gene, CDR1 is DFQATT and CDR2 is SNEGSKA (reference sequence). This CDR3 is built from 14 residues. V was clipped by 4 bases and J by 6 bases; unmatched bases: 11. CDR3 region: CSANPGQGSGEQYF. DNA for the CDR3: TGCAGTGCTAACCCCGGACAGGGATCGGGCGAGCAGTACTTC.

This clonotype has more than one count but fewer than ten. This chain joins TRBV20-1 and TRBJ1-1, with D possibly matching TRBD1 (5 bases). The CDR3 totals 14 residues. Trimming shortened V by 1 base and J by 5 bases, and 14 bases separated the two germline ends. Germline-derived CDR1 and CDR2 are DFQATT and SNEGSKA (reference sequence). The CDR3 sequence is CSARGAAGSTEAFF. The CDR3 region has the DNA TGCAGTGCTAGAGGGGCGGCAGGGTCTACTGAAGCTTTCTTT.

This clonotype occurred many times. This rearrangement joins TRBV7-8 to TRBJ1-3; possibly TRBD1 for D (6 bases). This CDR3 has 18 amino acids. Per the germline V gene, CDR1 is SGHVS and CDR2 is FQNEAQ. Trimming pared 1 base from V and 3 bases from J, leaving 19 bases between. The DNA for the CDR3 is TGTGCCAGCAGCTTAGTAAGCCGCTTAACAGGGTTTGGAAACACCATATATTTT. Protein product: CASSLVSRLTGFGNTIYF.

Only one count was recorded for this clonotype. The CDR3 DNA reads as TGTGCCAGCAGTTATGGACAGGGTGATCAGCCCCAGCATTTT. Its protein product is CASSYGQGDQPQHF. This rearrangement joins TRBV5-6 to TRBJ1-5, with 8 bases aligning to TRBD1. The trim removed 5 bases at V and 5 bases at J, leaving 6 bases unmatched. Germline V gene data show CDR1 as SGHDT and CDR2 as YYEEEE. CDR3 length equals 14 residues.

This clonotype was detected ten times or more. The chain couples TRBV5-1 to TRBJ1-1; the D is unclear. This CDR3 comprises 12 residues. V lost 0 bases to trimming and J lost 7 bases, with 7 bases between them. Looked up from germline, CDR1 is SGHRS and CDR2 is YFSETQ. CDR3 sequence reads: CASSLGQGEAFF. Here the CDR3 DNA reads TGCGCCAGCAGCTTGGGACAAGGTGAAGCTTTCTTT.

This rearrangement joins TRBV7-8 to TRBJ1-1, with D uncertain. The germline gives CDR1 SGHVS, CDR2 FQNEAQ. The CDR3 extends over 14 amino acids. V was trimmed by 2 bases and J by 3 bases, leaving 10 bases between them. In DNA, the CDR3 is TGTGCCAGCAGCTTAAAGGGATCGGACACTGAAGCTTTCTTT. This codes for CASSLKGSDTEAFF.

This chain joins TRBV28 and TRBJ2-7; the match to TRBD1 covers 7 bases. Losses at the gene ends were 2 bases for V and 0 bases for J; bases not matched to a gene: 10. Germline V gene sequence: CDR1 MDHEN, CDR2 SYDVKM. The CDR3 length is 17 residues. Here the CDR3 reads CASSLGTGAFGSYEQYF. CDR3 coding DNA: TGTGCCAGCAGTTTAGGCACAGGGGCATTCGGCTCCTACGAGCAGTACTTC.

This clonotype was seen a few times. CDR3 sequence reads: CASSPQGRRAYEQYF. CDR3 DNA sequence: TGTGCCAGCAGCCCCCAGGGCAGGCGAGCCTACGAGCAGTACTTC. The V and J genes are TRBV4-2 and TRBJ2-7, with a weak D call TRBD1 (5 bases). Germline V gene data show CDR1 as LGHNA and CDR2 as YNFKEQ. V shed 4 bases and J shed 2 bases, with 15 bases lying between them. This CDR3 has 15 amino acids.

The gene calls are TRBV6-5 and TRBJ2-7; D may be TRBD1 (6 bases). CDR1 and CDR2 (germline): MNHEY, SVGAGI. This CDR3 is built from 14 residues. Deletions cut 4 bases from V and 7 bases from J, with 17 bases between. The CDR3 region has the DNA TGTGCCAGCAGTTTCCGGGACACGGGTTCAGAGCAGTACTTC. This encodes CASSFRDTGSEQYF.

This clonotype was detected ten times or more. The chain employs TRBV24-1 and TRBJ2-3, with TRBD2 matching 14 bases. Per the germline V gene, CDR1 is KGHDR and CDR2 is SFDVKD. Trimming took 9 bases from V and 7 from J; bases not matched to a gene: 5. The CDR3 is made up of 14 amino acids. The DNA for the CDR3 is TGTGCCACCTGGACTAGCGGGAGGCCTCATACGCAGTATTTT. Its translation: CATWTSGRPHTQYF.

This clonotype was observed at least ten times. CDR3 protein: CATSGAGYEQYF. CDR3 in DNA: TGTGCTACCTCAGGGGCCGGCTACGAGCAGTACTTC. This chain connects TRBV12-5 to TRBJ2-7; D is perhaps TRBD1 (6 bases). CDR1 is LGHNT, CDR2 FRNRAP, per germline. Trimming cost V 10 bases and J 3 bases, with 13 bases left between them. The CDR3 covers 12 residues.

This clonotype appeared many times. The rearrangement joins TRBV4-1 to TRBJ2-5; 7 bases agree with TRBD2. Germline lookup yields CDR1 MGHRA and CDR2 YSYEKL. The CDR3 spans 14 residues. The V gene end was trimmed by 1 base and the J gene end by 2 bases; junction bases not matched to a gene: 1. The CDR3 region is CASSQVGGQETQYF. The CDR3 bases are TGCGCCAGCAGCCAAGTCGGGGGGCAAGAGACCCAGTACTTC.

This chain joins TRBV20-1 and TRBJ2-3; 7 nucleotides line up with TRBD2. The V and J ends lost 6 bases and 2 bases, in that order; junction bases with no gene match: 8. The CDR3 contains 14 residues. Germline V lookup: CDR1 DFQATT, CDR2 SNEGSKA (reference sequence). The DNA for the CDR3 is TGCAGTGCCCCAGGCGGGAGCCACACAGATACGCAGTATTTT. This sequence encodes CSAPGGSHTDTQYF.

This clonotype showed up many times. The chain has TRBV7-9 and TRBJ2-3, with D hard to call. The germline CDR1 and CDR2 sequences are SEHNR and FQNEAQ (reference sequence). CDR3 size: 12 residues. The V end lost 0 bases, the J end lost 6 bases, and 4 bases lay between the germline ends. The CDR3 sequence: CASSLAHDTQYF. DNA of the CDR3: TGTGCCAGCAGCTTAGCTCACGATACGCAGTATTTT. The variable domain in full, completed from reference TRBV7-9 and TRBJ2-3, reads DTGVSQNPRHKITKRGQNVTFRCDPISEHNRLYWYRQTLGQGPEFLTYFQNEAQLEKSRLLSDRFSAERPKGSFSTLEIQRTEQGDSAMYLCASSLAHDTQYFGPGTRLTVL.

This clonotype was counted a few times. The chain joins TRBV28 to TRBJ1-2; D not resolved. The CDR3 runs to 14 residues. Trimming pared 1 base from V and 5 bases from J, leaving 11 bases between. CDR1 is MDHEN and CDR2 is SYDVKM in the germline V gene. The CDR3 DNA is TGTGCCAGCAGTTTATCAGCAGGCTCATATGGCTACACCTTC. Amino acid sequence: CASSLSAGSYGYTF.

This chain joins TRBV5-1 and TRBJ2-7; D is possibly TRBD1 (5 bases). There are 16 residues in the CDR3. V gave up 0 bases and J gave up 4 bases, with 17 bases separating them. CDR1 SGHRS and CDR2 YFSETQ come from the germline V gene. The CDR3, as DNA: TGCGCCAGCAGCTTGGTTAGTACAGGACGGTCGTACGAGCAGTACTTC. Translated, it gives CASSLVSTGRSYEQYF.

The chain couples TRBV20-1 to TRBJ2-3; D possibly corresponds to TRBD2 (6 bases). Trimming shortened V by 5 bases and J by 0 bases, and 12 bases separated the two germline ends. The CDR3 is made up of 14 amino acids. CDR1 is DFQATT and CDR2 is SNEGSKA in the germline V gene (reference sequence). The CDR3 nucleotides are TGCAGTGCTCAACGCGGGGCAAGCACAGATACGCAGTATTTT. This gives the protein CSAQRGASTDTQYF.